A selection of T cell receptor beta chains follows, all from one sample in a study of blood T cell repertoires in COVID-19. Data came from immunoSEQ multiplex PCR; TCRdb stores just in-frame clones and leaves some out. Here the sample spans fewer than 250,000 clones, about nine tenths being singletons. Input material: peripheral blood. Source of these receptors: a man aged 55-75 years who had recovered from COVID-19. The CDR3 runs from the conserved cysteine through the conserved F or W. Fields, in order: D gene, clone size, V gene, J gene, CDR3 protein, CDR3 DNA. The D gene is left open where the match is weak. Only part of the rows carry a size: once, few, many, or a class if the clone is expanded.

>TRBD1|once|TRBV6-5|TRBJ1-4
CASSSAGGYSYEKLFF
TGTGCCAGCAGTTCCGCAGGGGGCTATTCCTATGAAAAACTGTTTTTT
>-|-|TRBV5-1|TRBJ2-7
CASSLPGHPYEQYF
TGCGCCAGCAGCCTGCCGGGACACCCCTACGAGCAGTACTTC
>-|-|TRBV9|TRBJ2-1
CASSVVGASNYNEQFF
TGTGCCAGCAGCGTGGTGGGGGCCAGCAATTACAATGAGCAGTTCTTC
>TRBD1|once|TRBV7-8|TRBJ1-2
CASSPGQGADYGYTF
TGTGCCAGCAGCCCGGGACAGGGGGCAGACTATGGCTACACCTTC
>-|-|TRBV19|TRBJ1-2
CASNLGGVGYGYTF
TGTGCCAGTAACTTGGGCGGGGTAGGCTATGGCTACACCTTC
>TRBD1|once|TRBV6-5|TRBJ1-1
CASSSGQRHEAFF
TGTGCCAGCAGTTCGGGACAGAGACATGAAGCTTTCTTT
>-|-|TRBV7-9|TRBJ1-1
CASSAGVNTEAFF
TGTGCCAGCAGCGCAGGGGTGAACACTGAAGCTTTCTTT
>-|-|TRBV7-6|TRBJ2-3
CASSLANRAVFTDTQYF
TGTGCCAGCAGCTTAGCGAACCGAGCGGTTTTCACAGATACGCAGTATTTT
>TRBD2|-|TRBV6-6|TRBJ2-1
CASSTTGTSGGSEQFF
TGTGCCAGCAGTACGACCGGGACTAGCGGAGGTAGTGAGCAGTTCTTC
>TRBD2|few|TRBV5-6|TRBJ2-3
CASSTKAGGPVDTQYF
TGTGCCAGCAGCACCAAAGCGGGGGGGCCCGTAGATACGCAGTATTTT
>TRBD2|-|TRBV19|TRBJ2-2
CASSGRLAPNTGELFF
TGTGCCAGTAGTGGTCGACTAGCTCCGAACACCGGGGAGCTGTTTTTT
>TRBD2|-|TRBV3-1/TRBV3-2|TRBJ2-4
CASSRGLAGGKNIQYF
TGTGCCAGCAGCCGCGGACTAGCGGGGGGGAAAAACATTCAGTACTTC
>-|-|TRBV30|TRBJ1-1
CAWSGTYTGTRGTEAFF
TGTGCCTGGAGCGGTACCTATACCGGAACTCGGGGCACTGAAGCTTTCTTT
>TRBD1|-|TRBV2|TRBJ2-7
CASTSDRGRGEQYF
TGTGCCAGCACTTCGGACAGGGGGCGCGGCGAGCAGTACTTC
>-|-|TRBV11-3|TRBJ1-1
CASSAEGDTEAFF
TGTGCCAGCAGCGCAGAGGGGGACACTGAAGCTTTCTTT
>TRBD1|-|TRBV11-3|TRBJ2-4
CASSLRHGQGDLNIQYF
TGTGCCAGCAGTCTAAGGCACGGACAGGGGGACCTTAACATTCAGTACTTC
>TRBD1|few|TRBV28|TRBJ1-6
CASSRTGRVSPLHF
TGTGCCAGCAGCAGGACAGGGAGGGTTTCACCCCTCCACTTT
>TRBD2|-|TRBV7-3|TRBJ2-3
CASSLRRGGSTDTQYF
TGTGCCAGCAGCCTAAGGCGGGGGGGTAGCACAGATACGCAGTATTTT
>-|few|TRBV20-1|TRBJ2-3
CSPTDTDTQYF
TGCAGTCCCACTGACACAGATACGCAGTATTTT
>TRBD1|-|TRBV6-1|TRBJ2-7
CASSEQGASLGYEQYF
TGTGCCAGCAGTGAACAGGGGGCGAGTCTTGGCTACGAGCAGTACTTC
>-|-|TRBV11-1|TRBJ2-3
CASSPRERSTDTQYF
TGTGCCAGCAGCCCCCGCGAGCGCTCCACAGATACGCAGTATTTT
>-|-|TRBV2|TRBJ1-4
CASSVDTSTNEKLFF
TGTGCCAGCAGCGTGGACACCTCAACTAATGAAAAACTGTTTTTT
>TRBD1|-|TRBV6-5|TRBJ1-2
CAARPTGGMSYGYTF
TGTGCCGCCAGACCGACAGGGGGCATGAGCTATGGCTACACCTTC
>-|once|TRBV30|TRBJ1-3
CAWSVRGPSGNTIYF
TGTGCCTGGAGTGTAAGGGGTCCCTCTGGAAACACCATATATTTT
>TRBD2|-|TRBV7-3|TRBJ2-1
CASSPHGLAGTSSYNEQFF
TGTGCCAGCAGCCCCCATGGACTAGCGGGGACGAGCTCCTACAATGAGCAGTTCTTC
>-|once|TRBV24-1|TRBJ2-5
CATSDYPSEAAKETQYF
TGTGCCACCAGTGATTACCCCTCCGAAGCGGCAAAAGAGACCCAGTACTTC
>-|-|TRBV7-9|TRBJ1-2
CASTRSGGQTYGYTF
TGTGCCAGCACCCGAAGCGGGGGTCAGACCTATGGCTACACCTTC
>-|-|TRBV12-3/TRBV12-4|TRBJ2-2
CASSLRVTGELFF
TGTGCCAGCAGTTTACGAGTGACCGGGGAGCTGTTTTTT
>TRBD1|-|TRBV18|TRBJ2-6
CASSRGPSSGANVLTF
TGTGCCAGCTCCAGGGGGCCCTCTTCGGGGGCCAACGTCCTGACTTTC
>TRBD2|-|TRBV30|TRBJ2-7
CAWREAGGTYEQYF
TGTGCCTGGCGAGAGGCGGGAGGTACTTACGAGCAGTACTTC
>TRBD1|few|TRBV27|TRBJ2-2
CASGYQGANTGELFF
TGTGCCAGCGGTTACCAGGGGGCGAACACCGGGGAGCTGTTTTTT
>-|once|TRBV5-1|TRBJ1-6
CASSFDGQSNSPLHF
TGCGCCAGCAGCTTTGACGGACAGTCTAATTCACCCCTCCACTTT
>-|-|TRBV3-1/TRBV3-2|TRBJ1-6
CASSQDWESPLHF
TGTGCCAGCAGCCAAGATTGGGAGTCACCCCTCCACTTT
>TRBD1|-|TRBV19|TRBJ1-2
CASSGTASGYGYTF
TGTGCCAGTAGTGGGACAGCTTCAGGCTATGGCTACACCTTC
>TRBD1|-|TRBV19|TRBJ1-6
CASSPRDRDNSPLHF
TGTGCCAGTAGTCCACGGGACAGGGACAATTCACCCCTCCACTTT
>TRBD2|-|TRBV9|TRBJ2-2
CASSARGGRNTGELFF
TGTGCCAGCAGCGCCCGGGGGGGAAGGAACACCGGGGAGCTGTTTTTT
>-|-|TRBV2|TRBJ1-2
CASSESSEGYTF
TGTGCCAGCAGTGAGTCTTCCGAGGGCTACACCTTC
>TRBD1|-|TRBV10-3|TRBJ1-1
CAIRGQGASDTEAFF
TGTGCCATCAGGGGACAGGGGGCTTCGGACACTGAAGCTTTCTTT
>TRBD1|-|TRBV7-9|TRBJ1-1
CASSPGTGFGAFF
TGTGCCAGCAGCCCTGGGACAGGTTTCGGAGCTTTCTTT
>-|-|TRBV18|TRBJ1-1
CASSQAIGALNTEAFF
TGTGCCAGCTCACAGGCAATAGGGGCCCTGAACACTGAAGCTTTCTTT
>-|-|TRBV3-1/TRBV3-2|TRBJ1-2
CASRDGRVKRYSGYTF
TGTGCCAGCAGGGATGGGAGGGTTAAACGTTATAGTGGCTACACCTTC
>-|-|TRBV5-1|TRBJ2-1
CASSPRTYYKEQFF
TGCGCCAGCAGCCCGCGGACTTATTACAAAGAGCAGTTCTTC
>-|-|TRBV6-5|TRBJ1-1
CASSSRGTEAFF
TGTGCCAGCAGTTCCAGGGGAACTGAAGCTTTCTTT
>TRBD2|once|TRBV28|TRBJ2-2
CASSPARAGGGTGELFF
TGTGCCAGCAGTCCCGCGCGAGCGGGGGGAGGCACCGGGGAGCTGTTTTTT
>TRBD2|-|TRBV6-5|TRBJ2-7
CASSYSGTTPPYEQYF
TGTGCCAGCAGTTATTCCGGGACTACTCCTCCCTACGAGCAGTACTTC
>-|once|TRBV7-2|TRBJ2-5
CASSLWAGRSQYF
TGTGCCAGCAGCTTATGGGCAGGCAGGTCCCAGTACTTC